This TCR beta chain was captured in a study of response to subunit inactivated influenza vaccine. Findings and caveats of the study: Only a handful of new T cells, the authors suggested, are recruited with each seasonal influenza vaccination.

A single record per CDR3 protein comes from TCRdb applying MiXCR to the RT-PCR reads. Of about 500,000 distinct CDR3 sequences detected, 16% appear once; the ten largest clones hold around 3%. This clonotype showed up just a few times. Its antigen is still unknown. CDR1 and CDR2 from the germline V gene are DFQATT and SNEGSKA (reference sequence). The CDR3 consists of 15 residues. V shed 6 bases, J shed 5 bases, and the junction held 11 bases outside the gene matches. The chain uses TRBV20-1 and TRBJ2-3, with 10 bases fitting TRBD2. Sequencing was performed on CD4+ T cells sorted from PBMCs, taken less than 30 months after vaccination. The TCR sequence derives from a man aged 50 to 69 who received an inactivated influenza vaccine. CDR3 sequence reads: CSARTLAGVLDTQYF. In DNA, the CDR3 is TGCAGTGCACGAACCCTAGCGGGAGTCTTAGATACGCAGTATTTT.